Presented here are 28 T cell receptor beta chains from one specimen sequenced in a study of blood T cell repertoires in COVID-19. Libraries were prepared by immunoSEQ multiplex PCR; TCRdb keeps only in-frame clonotypes and omits some of them. The sample includes under 250,000 clones, more than 75% seen only once; the top ten take approximately 5%. Sequenced input: peripheral blood. The receptors shown here come from a woman between 65 and 79 years old with COVID-19, enrolled during active disease.

This clone occurred a few times. This chain uses TRBV3-1 (or the pseudogene TRBV3-2) with TRBJ1-1; D ambiguous. CDR1 and CDR2 (germline): LGHDT, YNNKEL (reference sequence). Trimming took off 4 bases at V and 5 bases at J, with 5 bases between the two ends. The CDR3 runs 11 residues. DNA of the CDR3: TGTGCCAGCAGCCGGGAGACTGAAGCTTTCTTT. Protein product: CASSRETEAFF.

This clone was recorded once. The rearrangement uses TRBV19 and TRBJ1-5; D gene uncertain. The CDR3 runs 14 residues. V was clipped by 3 bases and J by 11 bases, with 17 bases between them. CDR1 and CDR2 from the germline V gene are LNHDA and SQIVND (reference sequence). CDR3 bases: TGTGCCAGTAGTATTTCCGGCGGCTCGTTAGCCCAGCATTTT. Translating gives CASSISGGSLAQHF.

J is TRBJ2-1 and V is TRBV18; the match to TRBD2 covers 14 bases. There are 17 residues in the CDR3. Per germline, CDR1 KGHSH and CDR2 LQKENI. The V and J ends lost 8 bases and 7 bases, in that order; junction bases with no gene match: 13. The CDR3 bases are TGTGCCAGCACCTCCGGGACTAGCGGGAGTTTGTGGAATGAGCAGTTCTTC. Translating gives CASTSGTSGSLWNEQFF.

In the case of this clone: One end of the junction does not line up with germline, which may come from a read error. This sequence joins TRBV9 and TRBJ1-2, with 7 bases fitting TRBD1. The CDR3 loop spans 15 amino acids. Germline V gene lookup returns CDR1 SGDLS and CDR2 YYNGEE. The CDR3 protein is CASSVEGGPLGGHTF. CDR3 coding DNA: TGTGCCAGCAGCGTAGAAGGGGGCCCCCTAGGTGGCCACACCTTC. Full variable domain (rest looked up from reference TRBV9 and TRBJ1-2): DSGVTQTPKHLITATGQRVTLRCSPRSGDLSVYWYQQSLDQGLQFLIQYYNGEERAKGNILERFSAQQFPDLHSELNLSSLELGDSALYFCASSVEGGPLGGHTFGSGTRLTVV.

The rearrangement uses TRBV28 and TRBJ2-7; TRBD2 agrees at 7 bases. This CDR3 contains 14 residues. Germline assignment: CDR1 MDHEN and CDR2 SYDVKM. J was trimmed by 3 bases and V by 3 bases; bases with no gene match: 5. CDR3 sequence: CASSLFGGSYEQYF. The CDR3 region has the DNA TGTGCCAGCAGTTTGTTTGGCGGGAGCTACGAGCAGTACTTC.

The rearrangement joins TRBV10-2 to TRBJ2-3; the match to TRBD2 covers 8 bases. This CDR3 is built from 15 residues. With V trimmed by 7 bases and J by 2 bases, 8 bases remained unmatched. CDR1 and CDR2 from the germline V gene are WSHSY and SAAADI. The CDR3 reads CASTDGRASTDTQYF. The CDR3 region has the DNA TGCGCCAGCACGGACGGGAGGGCCTCCACAGATACGCAGTATTTT.

V gene TRBV5-1 combines with J gene TRBJ2-1; 13 nucleotides line up with TRBD2. Trimming at V came to 4 bases and at J to 5 bases, leaving 9 bases not matched to a gene. The CDR3 length is 17 residues. CDR1 is SGHRS and CDR2 is YFSETQ in the germline V gene. CDR3 sequence reads: CASSPQIGLAGDNEQFF. DNA of the CDR3: TGCGCCAGCAGCCCTCAGATCGGACTAGCGGGGGACAATGAGCAGTTCTTC.

The CDR3, as DNA: TGCGCCAGCAGCACCGGGACTAGGGGCCGAGGGGAGCTGTTTTTT. Encoded protein: CASSTGTRGRGELFF. The rearrangement links TRBV5-1 to TRBJ2-2; 8 bases agree with TRBD2. Germline lookup yields CDR1 SGHRS and CDR2 YFSETQ. The CDR3 totals 15 residues. The V gene end was trimmed by 4 bases and the J gene end by 8 bases; junction bases not matched to a gene: 10.

This chain uses TRBV3-1 (or the pseudogene TRBV3-2) with TRBJ1-2; perhaps TRBD1 as D (5 bases). The CDR3 totals 15 residues. Germline CDR1 LGHDT, CDR2 YNNKEL (reference sequence). V lost 6 bases to trimming and J lost 2 bases, with 16 bases between them. The CDR3 spells CASSPPTDTNYGYTF. In DNA form, the CDR3 reads TGTGCCAGCAGTCCTCCGACAGACACCAACTATGGCTACACCTTC.

The chain carries TRBV5-1 and TRBJ2-2; D is undetermined. CDR1 and CDR2 (germline): SGHRS, YFSETQ. V was pared by 3 bases and J by 3 bases, with 6 bases between. CDR3 length equals 13 residues. CDR3 protein: CASSSQYTGELFF. CDR3 nucleotide sequence: TGCGCCAGCAGCTCCCAATACACCGGGGAGCTGTTTTTT.

The gene calls are TRBV5-6 and TRBJ1-2; 7 bases align to TRBD1. The ends lost 6 bases at V and 1 base at J; junction bases unmatched: 6. CDR1 and CDR2 (germline): SGHDT, YYEEEE. The CDR3 has 14 residues. CDR3 in amino acids: CASTADRRNYGYTF. The CDR3 coding sequence is TGTGCCAGCACCGCGGACAGGCGTAACTATGGCTACACCTTC. Using reference TRBV5-6 and TRBJ1-2 for the parts outside the CDR3, the full variable domain is DAGVTQSPTHLIKTRGQQVTLRCSPKSGHDTVSWYQQALGQGPQFIFQYYEEEERQRGNFPDRFSGHQFPNYSSELNVNALLLGDSALYLCASTADRRNYGYTFGSGTRLTVV.

The chain combines TRBV5-1 with TRBJ2-1; no firm D call. Per germline, CDR1 SGHRS and CDR2 YFSETQ. The V end lost 2 bases, the J end lost 5 bases, and 8 bases lay between the germline ends. The length of the CDR3 is 13 residues. CDR3 nucleotide sequence: TGCGCCAGCAGCTTTTACAGAAACAATGAGCAGTTCTTC. It is translated as CASSFYRNNEQFF.

A word on this clone: Other DNA sequences in this sample translate to the same CDR3. The chain joins TRBV19 to TRBJ2-7; D gene unclear. CDR3 length equals 13 residues. Germline V gene data show CDR1 as LNHDA and CDR2 as SQIVND (reference sequence). Trimming stripped 3 bases from V and 4 bases from J, with 10 bases between. The CDR3 reads CASSIGGEYEQYF. CDR3 DNA: TGTGCCAGTAGTATCGGCGGAGAATACGAGCAGTACTTC.

V and J are TRBV6-1 and TRBJ1-4; a weak D match, TRBD1 (6 bases). The CDR3 length is 16 residues. Germline V gene sequence: CDR1 MNHNS, CDR2 SASEGT. V was cut by 0 bases and J by 6 bases, with 14 bases left in between. The CDR3 region has the DNA TGTGCCAGCAGTGAAGCAACGGGGGGCAGTTATGAAAAACTGTTTTTT. It translates to CASSEATGGSYEKLFF.

The V and J genes are TRBV4-1 and TRBJ1-2; D gene ambiguous. V was clipped by 0 bases and J by 4 bases, with 15 bases between them. The CDR3 has 16 residues. CDR1 and CDR2 (germline): MGHRA, YSYEKL. This chain's CDR3 is CASSQESGGSVYGYTF. The CDR3 DNA sequence: TGCGCCAGCAGCCAAGAATCGGGTGGCAGCGTCTATGGCTACACCTTC.

This chain uses TRBV15 with TRBJ1-1; D is ambiguous. Germline V gene lookup returns CDR1 LNHNV and CDR2 YYDKDF (reference sequence). The CDR3 contains 12 residues. Trimming took 5 bases from V and 5 from J, leaving 9 bases between them. The CDR3 protein is CATSLRGTEAFF. The CDR3 DNA reads TGTGCCACCAGCTTACGGGGTACTGAAGCTTTCTTT.

V usage is TRBV5-1 and J usage is TRBJ2-7; 8 positions match TRBD2. This CDR3 spans 15 amino acids. V lost 5 bases to trimming and J lost 4 bases; unmatched junction nucleotides: 11. Germline CDR1 reads SGHRS; CDR2 reads YFSETQ. The CDR3 DNA reads TGCGCCAGCAGGCTGGGCCCAGCGGGAGATTACGAGCAGTACTTC. Translation gives CASRLGPAGDYEQYF. Complete variable domain (other parts from reference TRBV5-1 and TRBJ2-7): KAGVTQTPRYLIKTRGQQVTLSCSPISGHRSVSWYQQTPGQGLQFLFEYFSETQRNKGNFPGRFSGRQFSNSRSEMNVSTLELGDSALYLCASRLGPAGDYEQYFGPGTRLTVT.

The chain recombines TRBV19 with TRBJ2-1, with D possibly TRBD2 on 6 matching bases. V was trimmed by 7 bases and J by 4 bases, leaving 20 bases between them. This CDR3 spans 16 amino acids. CDR1 and CDR2 from the germline V gene are LNHDA and SQIVND (reference sequence). CDR3 nucleotides: TGTGCCAGTACGAGGAGTAGCGGCGCGTCTTACAATGAGCAGTTCTTC. Protein product: CASTRSSGASYNEQFF.

A note on this clone: The sample carries other DNA sequences with the same CDR3. The chain links TRBV9 to TRBJ2-3; no reliable D call. This CDR3 comprises 13 residues. The V gene's germline CDR1 is SGDLS and CDR2 YYNGEE. V was cut by 1 base and J by 1 base, with 4 bases left in between. CDR3 protein: CASSVSGTDTQYF. For the CDR3, the DNA is TGTGCCAGCAGCGTAAGCGGCACAGATACGCAGTATTTT.

The chain uses TRBV4-3 and TRBJ2-7, with D tentatively TRBD1 (5 bases). This CDR3 comprises 14 residues. Germline V gene sequence: CDR1 LGHNA, CDR2 YSLEER. The V and J ends lost 4 bases and 0 bases respectively, with 10 bases between them. The CDR3 is CASSRTGSSYEQYF. DNA of the CDR3: TGCGCCAGCAGCCGAACAGGTAGCTCCTACGAGCAGTACTTC.

J is TRBJ2-3 and V is TRBV5-6; tentatively, D is TRBD1 (6 bases). The germline V and J ends were trimmed by 4 bases and 4 bases, with 16 bases remaining between them. The V gene's germline CDR1 is SGHDT and CDR2 YYEEEE. CDR3 size: 15 residues. CDR3 DNA: TGTGCCAGCAGCAGACCGGGCAGGGGAGCAGATACGCAGTATTTT. It specifies CASSRPGRGADTQYF.

This clone was detected only once. This chain joins TRBV6-2 or TRBV6-3 and TRBJ2-1; TRBD2 matches at 8 bases. Trimming cost V 5 bases and J 12 bases; bases outside gene matches: 18. The CDR3 runs to 16 residues. Germline V lookup: CDR1 MNHEY, CDR2 SVGEGT. Here the CDR3 DNA reads TGTGCCAGCAGTCCCCGACGAAGCGGGAGTGGAGGAGGGCAGTTCTTC. Translated, it gives CASSPRRSGSGGGQFF.

This clone occurred a few times. The chain carries TRBV28 and TRBJ2-1; D may be TRBD2 (6 bases). V lost 7 bases to trimming and J lost 0 bases, with 19 bases between them. The germline V gene encodes CDR1 MDHEN and CDR2 SYDVKM. CDR3 length: 17 amino acids. CDR3 amino acids: CASTSSGGRSSYNEQFF. The CDR3 coding sequence is TGTGCCAGCACCTCATCAGGAGGGCGGAGCTCCTACAATGAGCAGTTCTTC.

A single count supports this clone. The J gene is TRBJ1-3, the V gene TRBV9; tentatively, D is TRBD1 (5 bases). Deletions cut 0 bases from V and 0 bases from J, with 10 bases between. Germline CDR1 is SGDLS and CDR2 is YYNGEE. This CDR3 has 16 amino acids. The CDR3 spells CASSVAGGSSGNTIYF. Here the CDR3 DNA reads TGTGCCAGCAGCGTAGCGGGGGGGTCCTCTGGAAACACCATATATTTT.

J is TRBJ2-1 and V is TRBV3-1 (or the pseudogene TRBV3-2), with TRBD2 identical over 7 bases. CDR1 and CDR2 from the germline V gene are LGHDT and YNNKEL (reference sequence). The junction had 5 bases not matched to a gene; V was cut back by 4 bases and J by 5 bases. This CDR3 contains 14 residues. The CDR3 loop is CASSLSGGDNEQFF. The CDR3 DNA reads as TGTGCCAGCAGCCTCTCTGGGGGGGACAATGAGCAGTTCTTC.

The chain joins TRBV30 to TRBJ1-1; D is uncertain. This CDR3 has 19 amino acids. V lost 2 bases and J lost 3, with 28 bases in between. The germline gives CDR1 GTSNPN, CDR2 SVGIG (reference sequence). The CDR3 DNA reads as TGTGCCTGGAGTCCACCCGGCTACCCAACTCATGCGGAGTACACTGAAGCTTTCTTT. Amino acid sequence: CAWSPPGYPTHAEYTEAFF.

J is TRBJ2-2 and V is TRBV7-2, with 8 bases identical to TRBD2. CDR3 length: 16 amino acids. Unmatched junction bases numbered 8, after V lost 6 bases and J lost 2 bases. Germline V lookup: CDR1 SGHTA, CDR2 FQGNSA. This chain's CDR3 is CASRFTTSGNTGELFF. As DNA, the CDR3 is TGTGCCAGCAGGTTCACCACTAGCGGAAACACCGGGGAGCTGTTTTTT.

The chain has TRBV10-3 and TRBJ1-5, with 9 bases that match TRBD1. This CDR3 has 15 amino acids. Germline values: CDR1 ENHRY, CDR2 SYGVKD. Unmatched junction bases numbered 8, after V lost 5 bases and J lost 6 bases. The CDR3 spells CAISPGQGGRQPQHF. The CDR3 region has the DNA TGTGCCATCAGTCCGGGACAGGGAGGACGTCAGCCCCAGCATTTT.